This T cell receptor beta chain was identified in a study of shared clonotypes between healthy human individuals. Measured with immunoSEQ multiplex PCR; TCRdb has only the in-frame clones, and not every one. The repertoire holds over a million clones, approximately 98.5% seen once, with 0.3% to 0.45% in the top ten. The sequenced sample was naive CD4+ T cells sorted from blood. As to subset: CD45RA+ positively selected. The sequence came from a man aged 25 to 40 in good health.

CDR3 DNA: TGTGCCAGCAGTTACTCGGCCATGGGGGCCCAGCATTTT. Translating it yields CASSYSAMGAQHF. This chain uses TRBV6-5 with TRBJ1-5, with a weak D call TRBD1 (5 bases). The CDR3 spans 13 residues. The V end lost 0 bases, the J end lost 11 bases, and 11 bases lay between the germline ends. The germline V gene has CDR1 MNHEY and CDR2 SVGAGI.